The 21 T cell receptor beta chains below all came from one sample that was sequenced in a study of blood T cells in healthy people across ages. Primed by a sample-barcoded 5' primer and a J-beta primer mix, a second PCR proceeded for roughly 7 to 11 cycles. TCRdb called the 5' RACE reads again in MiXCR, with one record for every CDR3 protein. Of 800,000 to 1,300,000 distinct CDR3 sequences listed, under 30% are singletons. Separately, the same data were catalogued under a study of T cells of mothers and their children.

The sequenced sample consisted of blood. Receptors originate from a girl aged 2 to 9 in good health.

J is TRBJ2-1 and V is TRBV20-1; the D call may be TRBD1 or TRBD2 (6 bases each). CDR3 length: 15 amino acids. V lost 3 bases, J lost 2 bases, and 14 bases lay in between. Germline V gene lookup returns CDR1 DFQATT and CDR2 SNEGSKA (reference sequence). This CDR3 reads CSARGLRDTYNEQFF. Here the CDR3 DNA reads TGCAGTGCTAGGGGACTTCGGGACACCTACAATGAGCAGTTCTTC.

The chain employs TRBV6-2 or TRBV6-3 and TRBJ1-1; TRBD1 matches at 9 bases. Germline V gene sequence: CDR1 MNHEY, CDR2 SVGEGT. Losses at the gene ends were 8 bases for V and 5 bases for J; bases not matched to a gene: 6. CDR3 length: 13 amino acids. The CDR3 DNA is TGTGCCAGCCGTCCCGGGACAGGGACTGAAGCTTTCTTT. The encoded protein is CASRPGTGTEAFF.

This CDR3 is CSARDPLSAYNEQFF. CDR3 nucleotides: TGCAGTGCTAGAGATCCGCTATCCGCGTACAATGAGCAGTTCTTC. This chain uses TRBV20-1 with TRBJ2-1; D remains unclear. V was cut by 0 bases and J by 4 bases, with 13 bases left in between. CDR1 and CDR2 from the germline V gene are DFQATT and SNEGSKA (reference sequence). This CDR3 is built from 15 residues.

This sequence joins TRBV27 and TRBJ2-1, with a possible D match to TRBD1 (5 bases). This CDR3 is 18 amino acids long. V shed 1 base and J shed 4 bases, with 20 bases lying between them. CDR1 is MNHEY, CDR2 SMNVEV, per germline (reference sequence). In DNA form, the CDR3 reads TGTGCCAGCAGTTTATATCGCCCGACAGACCAAACTTACAATGAGCAGTTCTTC. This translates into CASSLYRPTDQTYNEQFF.

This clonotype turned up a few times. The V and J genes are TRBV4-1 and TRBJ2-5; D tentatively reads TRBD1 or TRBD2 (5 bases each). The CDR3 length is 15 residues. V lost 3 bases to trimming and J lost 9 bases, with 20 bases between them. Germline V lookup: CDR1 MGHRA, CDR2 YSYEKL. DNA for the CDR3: TGCGCCAGCAGCCACCCCCGGGGCAGCCTGTTTTCCCAGTACTTC. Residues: CASSHPRGSLFSQYF.

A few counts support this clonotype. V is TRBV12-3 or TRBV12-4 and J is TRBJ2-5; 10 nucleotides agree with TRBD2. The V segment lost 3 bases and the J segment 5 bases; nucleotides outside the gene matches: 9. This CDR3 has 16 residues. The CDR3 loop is CASSLGLAGVGETQYF. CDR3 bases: TGTGCCAGCAGTTTGGGGCTAGCGGGAGTTGGGGAGACCCAGTACTTC.

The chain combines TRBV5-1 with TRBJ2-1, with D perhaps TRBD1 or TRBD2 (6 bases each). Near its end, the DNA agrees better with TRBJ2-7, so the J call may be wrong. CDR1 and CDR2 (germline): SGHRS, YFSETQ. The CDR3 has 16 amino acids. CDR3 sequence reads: CASSLADWGATYEQYF. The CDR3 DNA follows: TGCGCCAGCAGCTTGGCCGATTGGGGGGCCACCTACGAGCAGTACTTC.

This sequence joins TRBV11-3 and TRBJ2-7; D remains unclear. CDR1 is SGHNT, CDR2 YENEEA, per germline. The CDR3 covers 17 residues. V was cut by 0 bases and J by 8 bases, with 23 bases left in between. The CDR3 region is CASSLDLDLSTPGKQYF. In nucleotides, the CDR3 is TGTGCCAGCAGCTTAGATTTAGACCTCTCCACCCCTGGAAAGCAGTACTTC.

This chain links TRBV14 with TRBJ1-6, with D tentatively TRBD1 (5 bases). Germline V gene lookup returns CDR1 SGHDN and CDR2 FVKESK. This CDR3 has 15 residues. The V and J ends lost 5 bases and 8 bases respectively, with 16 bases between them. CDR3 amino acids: CASSSPGTDYSPLHF. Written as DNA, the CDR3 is TGTGCCAGCAGCTCACCCGGGACGGATTATTCACCCCTCCACTTT.

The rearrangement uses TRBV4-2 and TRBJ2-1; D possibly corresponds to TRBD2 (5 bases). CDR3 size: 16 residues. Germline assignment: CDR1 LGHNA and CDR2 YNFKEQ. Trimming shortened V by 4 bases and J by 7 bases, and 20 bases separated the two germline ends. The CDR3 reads CASSPLPLERDNEQFF. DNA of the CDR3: TGTGCCAGCAGCCCGCTTCCCCTAGAGAGGGATAATGAGCAGTTCTTC.

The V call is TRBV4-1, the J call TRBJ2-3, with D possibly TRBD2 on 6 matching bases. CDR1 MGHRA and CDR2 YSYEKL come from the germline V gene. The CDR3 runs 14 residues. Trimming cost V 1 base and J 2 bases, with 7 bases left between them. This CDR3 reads CASSQGGDTDTQYF. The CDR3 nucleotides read TGCGCCAGCAGCCAAGGGGGGGACACAGATACGCAGTATTTT.

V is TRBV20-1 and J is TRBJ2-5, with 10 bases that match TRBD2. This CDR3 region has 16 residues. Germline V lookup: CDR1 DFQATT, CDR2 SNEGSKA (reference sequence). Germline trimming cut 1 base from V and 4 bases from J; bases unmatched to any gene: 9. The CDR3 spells CSARASSGSVVETQYF. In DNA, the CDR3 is TGCAGTGCTAGAGCGTCTAGCGGGAGCGTGGTAGAGACCCAGTACTTC.

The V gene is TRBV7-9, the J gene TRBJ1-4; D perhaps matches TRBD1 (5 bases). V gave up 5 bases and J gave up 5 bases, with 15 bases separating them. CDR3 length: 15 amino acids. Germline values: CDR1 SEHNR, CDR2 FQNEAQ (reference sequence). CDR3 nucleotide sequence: TGTGCCAGCAGCGCCCCGGGACTGCACAATGAAAAACTGTTTTTT. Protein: CASSAPGLHNEKLFF.

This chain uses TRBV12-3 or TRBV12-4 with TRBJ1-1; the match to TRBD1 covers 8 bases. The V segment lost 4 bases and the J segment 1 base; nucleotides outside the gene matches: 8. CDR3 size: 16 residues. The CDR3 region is CASSWDRLTSNTEAFF. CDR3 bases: TGTGCCAGCAGTTGGGACAGGTTAACTTCGAACACTGAAGCTTTCTTT.

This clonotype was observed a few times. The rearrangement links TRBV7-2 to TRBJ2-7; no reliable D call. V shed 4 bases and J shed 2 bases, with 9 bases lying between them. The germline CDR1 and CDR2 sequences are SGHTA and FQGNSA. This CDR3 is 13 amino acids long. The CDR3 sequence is CASSSFLTYEQYF. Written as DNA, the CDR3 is TGTGCCAGCAGCTCGTTCTTAACCTACGAGCAGTACTTC.

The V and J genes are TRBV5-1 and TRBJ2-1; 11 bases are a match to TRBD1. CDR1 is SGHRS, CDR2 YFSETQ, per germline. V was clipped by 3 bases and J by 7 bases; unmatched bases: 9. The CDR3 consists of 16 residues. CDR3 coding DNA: TGCGCCAGCAGCTGGACAGGGGGCGCGGGAGGGAATGAGCAGTTCTTC. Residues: CASSWTGGAGGNEQFF.

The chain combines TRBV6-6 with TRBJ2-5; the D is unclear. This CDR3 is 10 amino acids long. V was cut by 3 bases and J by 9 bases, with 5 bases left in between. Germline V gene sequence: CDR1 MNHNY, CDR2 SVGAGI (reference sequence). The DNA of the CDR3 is TGTGCCAGCAGTTATATGGCCCAGTACTTC. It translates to CASSYMAQYF.

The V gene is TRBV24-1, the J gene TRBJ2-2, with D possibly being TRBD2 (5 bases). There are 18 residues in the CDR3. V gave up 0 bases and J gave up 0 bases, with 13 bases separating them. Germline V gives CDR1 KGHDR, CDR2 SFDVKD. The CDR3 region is CATSDLFGNSANTGELFF. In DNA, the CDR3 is TGTGCCACCAGTGATTTGTTCGGGAACAGCGCGAACACCGGGGAGCTGTTTTTT.

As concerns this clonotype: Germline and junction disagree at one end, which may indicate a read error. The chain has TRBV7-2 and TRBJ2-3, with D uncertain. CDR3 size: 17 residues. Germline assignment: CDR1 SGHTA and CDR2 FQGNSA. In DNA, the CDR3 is TGCGCCAGCAGCTTAGATTTTGTGGGGTACGACACAGATACGCAGTATTTT. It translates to CASSLDFVGYDTDTQYF.

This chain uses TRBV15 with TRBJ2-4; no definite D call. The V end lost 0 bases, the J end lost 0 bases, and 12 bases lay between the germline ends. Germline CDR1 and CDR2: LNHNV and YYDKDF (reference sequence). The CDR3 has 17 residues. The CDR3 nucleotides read TGTGCCACCAGCAGAGAGGAGAACACCCAAGCCAAAAACATTCAGTACTTC. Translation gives CATSREENTQAKNIQYF.

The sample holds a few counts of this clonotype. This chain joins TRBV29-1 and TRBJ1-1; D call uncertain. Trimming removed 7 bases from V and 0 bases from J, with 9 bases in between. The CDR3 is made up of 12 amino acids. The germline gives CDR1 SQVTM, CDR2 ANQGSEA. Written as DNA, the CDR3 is TGCAGCGCACACGGCATGAACACTGAAGCTTTCTTT. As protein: CSAHGMNTEAFF.